A selection of T cell receptor beta chains follows, all from one sample in a study of patients and donors after allogeneic stem cell transplantation. Each CDR3 protein gets one entry after TCRdb re-called the RT-PCR reads with MiXCR. The sample holds 920,000 or so distinct CDR3 sequences; about 20% are singletons and the top ten take 5% to 7.5%. The sample taken for sequencing was blood, either unsorted or a sorted T cell fraction (not recorded which). These receptors came from a human donor who was either an allogeneic HSCT recipient or a stem cell or donor lymphocyte infusion donor (not recorded which). It is not recorded whose cells these are; they may come from a transplant donor. The CDR3 runs from the conserved cysteine through the conserved F or W. A D gene is named only where the DNA matches it firmly. The size of a clone is reported for some rows only, either as once, few or many, or as a class for expanded clones.

v_gene	j_gene	abundance	d_gene	CDR3aa	CDR3nt
TRBV12-3/TRBV12-4	TRBJ1-2	few	-	CASSFDSHVYGYTF	TGTGCCAGCAGTTTCGACAGCCATGTCTATGGCTACACCTTC
TRBV20-1	TRBJ2-7	few	TRBD1	CSAGTGRKYEQYF	TGCAGTGCTGGGACAGGGAGAAAATACGAGCAGTACTTC
TRBV7-9	TRBJ1-2	once	TRBD1	CASSRPGQGDYGYTF	TGTGCCAGCAGCCGTCCGGGACAGGGAGACTATGGCTACACCTTC
TRBV11-2	TRBJ2-7	-	-	CASSFGRGSYEQYF	TGTGCCAGCAGCTTCGGGCGGGGATCCTACGAGCAGTACTTC
TRBV5-1	TRBJ2-1	many	-	CASSLESRRRMNEQFF	TGCGCCAGCAGCTTGGAGTCTCGCCGGAGGATGAATGAGCAGTTCTTC
TRBV5-1	TRBJ1-2	-	TRBD1	CASSPETGSGGYTF	TGCGCCAGCAGCCCCGAGACAGGGTCGGGAGGCTACACCTTC
TRBV5-1	TRBJ1-1	few	-	CASSLIRMKGSTEAFF	TGCGCCAGCAGCTTGATCAGGATGAAGGGGAGCACTGAAGCTTTCTTT
TRBV6-6	TRBJ1-2	-	-	CASSSWDYGYTF	TGTGCCAGCAGTTCTTGGGACTATGGCTACACCTTC
TRBV20-1	TRBJ2-5	few	-	CSARSEGRRETQYF	TGCAGTGCTAGGTCCGAGGGTAGGCGGGAGACCCAGTACTTC
TRBV12-3/TRBV12-4	TRBJ1-2	many	-	CASSRDLNYGYTF	TGTGCCAGCAGCCGGGATCTTAACTATGGCTACACCTTC
TRBV20-1	TRBJ2-1	many	-	CSAGLGTKYNEQFF	TGCAGTGCTGGACTCGGGACAAAGTACAATGAGCAGTTCTTC
TRBV12-3/TRBV12-4	TRBJ2-1	many	TRBD2	CASSPKGLAGEYSYNEQFF	TGTGCCAGCAGTCCGAAAGGGCTAGCGGGAGAGTACTCCTACAATGAGCAGTTCTTC
TRBV29-1	TRBJ1-2	-	TRBD1	CSVVRRQGGGYTF	TGCAGCGTTGTCCGGAGACAGGGAGGTGGCTACACCTTC
TRBV27	TRBJ1-4	-	-	CASSLRLVDATNEKLFF	TGTGCCAGCAGTTTAAGACTGGTGGATGCAACTAATGAAAAACTGTTTTTT
TRBV6-2/TRBV6-3	TRBJ1-5	few	-	CASTHGQRNQPQHF	TGTGCCAGCACCCATGGACAGAGAAATCAGCCCCAGCATTTT
TRBV12-3/TRBV12-4	TRBJ1-2	many	TRBD1	CASSGDSWWSYTF	TGTGCCAGCAGTGGGGACAGCTGGTGGAGCTACACCTTC
TRBV9	TRBJ2-7	few	-	CASSPGILSYEQYF	TGTGCCAGCAGCCCCGGGATTCTCTCCTACGAGCAGTACTTC
TRBV20-1	TRBJ2-1	few	-	CSAPRQLDNEQFF	TGCAGTGCTCCTCGGCAGTTAGACAATGAGCAGTTCTTC
TRBV12-3/TRBV12-4	TRBJ2-7	few	-	CASPGSGRSHEQYF	TGTGCCAGCCCCGGGTCGGGGCGCAGCCACGAGCAGTACTTC
TRBV27	TRBJ2-7	-	-	CASSLGHSGPYEQYF	TGTGCCAGCAGTTTAGGCCACTCGGGACCCTACGAGCAGTACTTC
TRBV5-1	TRBJ2-1	few	TRBD1	CASSLGTGDHNEQFF	TGCGCCAGCAGCTTGGGTACAGGGGATCACAATGAGCAGTTCTTC
TRBV20-1	TRBJ2-5	-	TRBD1	CSARDVTGGGGETQYF	TGCAGTGCTAGAGATGTCACAGGGGGTGGGGGTGAGACCCAGTACTTC
TRBV20-1	TRBJ2-1	once	TRBD2	CSAYPPGTTRGEQFF	TGCAGTGCTTACCCCCCCGGGACTACACGGGGTGAGCAGTTCTTC
TRBV10-3	TRBJ2-1	many	TRBD1	CAISGTTGQRNEQFF	TGTGCCATCAGTGGCACAACGGGACAGCGGAATGAGCAGTTCTTC
TRBV7-2	TRBJ2-2	few	-	CASSSRLRITGELFF	TGTGCCAGCAGCTCCCGCCTTAGGATAACCGGGGAGCTGTTTTTT
TRBV20-1	TRBJ2-5	many	-	CSASVLAGETQYF	TGCAGTGCTAGCGTTCTAGCTGGGGAGACCCAGTACTTC
TRBV27	TRBJ2-7	few	-	CASRLRGGTTYEQYF	TGTGCCAGCAGGTTGAGGGGGGGGACCACCTACGAGCAGTACTTC
TRBV29-1	TRBJ1-2	few	-	CSVGRTVKGYTF	TGCAGCGTTGGACGGACCGTGAAAGGCTACACCTTC
TRBV7-2	TRBJ1-1	many	-	CASSRPGQDTEAFF	TGTGCCAGCAGCCGTCCGGGACAAGACACTGAAGCTTTCTTT
TRBV21-1	TRBJ1-1	-	-	CARLPGQEGVF	TGTGCCAGGCTACCGGGACAGGAGGGCGTCTTT
TRBV12-5	TRBJ2-7	few	TRBD1	CASGLVMGTVLVEQYF	TGTGCTAGTGGTTTGGTAATGGGGACAGTTCTTGTCGAGCAGTACTTC
TRBV20-1	TRBJ2-7	-	-	CSADKDRRSYEQYF	TGCAGTGCTGATAAGGACCGCCGGTCCTACGAGCAGTACTTC
TRBV15	TRBJ2-2	-	-	CATTGGTGELFF	TGTGCCACCACCGGTGGGACCGGGGAGCTGTTTTTT
TRBV28	TRBJ1-3	many	TRBD1	CASRIMDRRSGNTIYF	TGTGCCAGCAGAATTATGGACAGGCGCTCTGGAAACACCATATATTTT
TRBV6-1	TRBJ2-4	-	TRBD1	CASTRTGGRNIQYF	TGTGCCAGCACCAGGACAGGGGGCAGAAACATTCAGTACTTC
TRBV24-1	TRBJ2-3	-	TRBD1	CATSDRVVADTQYF	TGTGCCACCAGCGACAGGGTAGTCGCAGATACGCAGTATTTT
TRBV12-3/TRBV12-4	TRBJ1-1	many	TRBD1	CASRRTGGGRLTTEAFF	TGTGCCAGCAGAAGAACAGGGGGTGGTCGTCTTACTACTGAAGCTTTCTTT
TRBV12-3/TRBV12-4	TRBJ2-5	few	TRBD2	CASSLTSGGSGTQYF	TGTGCCAGCAGTTTGACTAGCGGCGGATCAGGGACCCAGTACTTC
TRBV7-8	TRBJ2-1	few	TRBD2	CASSPERLAGGHNEQFF	TGTGCCAGCAGCCCTGAACGACTAGCGGGAGGCCACAATGAGCAGTTCTTC
TRBV13	TRBJ1-2	-	-	CASSPYDRGGGYTF	TGTGCCAGCAGCCCCTATGATCGGGGCGGTGGCTACACCTTC
TRBV12-3/TRBV12-4	TRBJ1-2	-	-	CASSLVRQAFYGYTF	TGTGCCAGCAGTTTAGTGAGACAGGCTTTCTATGGCTACACCTTC
TRBV20-1	TRBJ1-5	-	-	CSARDRGQGMYQPQHF	TGCAGTGCTAGAGATCGAGGGCAGGGAATGTATCAGCCCCAGCATTTT
TRBV7-9	TRBJ1-2	-	TRBD1	CASSVAEFRGPNYGYTF	TGTGCCAGCAGCGTAGCCGAATTCAGGGGGCCTAACTATGGCTACACCTTC
TRBV7-3	TRBJ2-1	-	TRBD1	CASSKPPGQGANEQFF	TGTGCCAGCAGTAAACCGCCGGGACAGGGGGCGAATGAGCAGTTCTTC
TRBV7-9	TRBJ1-2	-	-	CASSLSRVINYGYTF	TGTGCCAGCAGCTTGTCCCGGGTAATAAACTATGGCTACACCTTC
TRBV5-1	TRBJ1-5	-	-	CASSLAPGRGNQPQHF	TGCGCCAGCAGCTTGGCCCCGGGAAGGGGTAATCAGCCCCAGCATTTT
TRBV3-1	TRBJ1-1	many	-	CASSQAGPNTEAFF	TGTGCCAGCAGCCAGGCCGGCCCGAACACTGAAGCTTTCTTT
TRBV5-1	TRBJ2-7	few	TRBD2	CASSATSGRANEQYF	TGCGCCAGCAGCGCCACTAGCGGGAGGGCCAACGAGCAGTACTTC
TRBV3-1	TRBJ1-1	few	-	CASSQAAERGKEAFF	TGTGCCAGCAGCCAAGCGGCAGAACGGGGAAAAGAAGCTTTCTTT
TRBV30	TRBJ2-7	-	-	CAWSVNLGTNYEQYF	TGTGCCTGGAGTGTAAACCTGGGGACCAACTACGAGCAGTACTTC
TRBV14	TRBJ2-2	-	TRBD2	CASSHRAGRTGELFF	TGTGCCAGCAGCCATCGAGCGGGGCGAACCGGGGAGCTGTTTTTT
TRBV12-3/TRBV12-4	TRBJ1-6	few	TRBD1	CASSKAGQGLNSPLHF	TGTGCCAGCAGTAAGGCGGGACAGGGGCTTAATTCACCCCTCCACTTT
TRBV27	TRBJ2-2	-	TRBD1	CASSTTGGSGELFF	TGTGCCAGCAGTACTACAGGGGGCTCCGGGGAGCTGTTTTTT
TRBV29-1	TRBJ1-2	few	-	CSVDRADHGYTF	TGCAGCGTTGACAGGGCGGATCATGGCTACACCTTC
TRBV6-1	TRBJ1-1	-	-	CASRIQVTNTEAFF	TGTGCCAGCAGAATACAGGTCACCAACACTGAAGCTTTCTTT
TRBV5-5	TRBJ2-1	few	-	CASSLYGRDNEQFF	TGTGCCAGCAGCTTGTACGGGAGAGACAATGAGCAGTTCTTC
TRBV5-6	TRBJ2-5	-	-	CASSLAPGTQETQYF	TGTGCCAGCAGCTTAGCTCCAGGGACTCAAGAGACCCAGTACTTC
TRBV29-1	TRBJ2-5	few	-	CSVGFREETQYF	TGCAGCGTTGGTTTCCGGGAGGAGACCCAGTACTTC
TRBV18	TRBJ1-5	-	-	CASSRSPGEPQHF	TGTGCCAGCTCACGGTCCCCGGGGGAGCCCCAGCATTTT
TRBV7-8	TRBJ2-7	-	-	CASSLARRGKGNEQYF	TGTGCCAGCAGCTTAGCTCGACGTGGGAAGGGAAACGAGCAGTACTTC